The clone carrying this T cell receptor (beta chain) was detected many times. Antigen specificity is unknown. The sample comes from a study of CD8 T cells in ankylosing spondylitis. Study-level points and caveats: The study identified a TCR beta motif of several highly homologous variants that appeared characteristic of ankylosing spondylitis blood.

Quantitative barcoded 5'-RACE was used to prepare TCR beta libraries. Each CDR3 protein gets one entry after TCRdb re-called the 5' RACE reads with MiXCR. The sample has 200,000 or so distinct CDR3 sequences; approximately 12% are singletons. V was pared by 5 bases and J by 4 bases, with 15 bases between. The length of the CDR3 is 13 residues. Germline assignment: CDR1 DFQATT and CDR2 SNEGSKA (reference sequence). Sequenced material: blood, either unsorted or a sorted T cell fraction (not recorded which). This receptor was obtained from a female donor with ankylosing spondylitis or in good health (not recorded which). The chain links TRBV20-1 to TRBJ2-7; TRBD1 might be the D (5 bases). Here the CDR3 reads CSAVWGALYEQYF. The CDR3 coding sequence is TGCAGTGCTGTATGGGGCGCCCTTTACGAGCAGTACTTC.